Each of the 9 T cell receptor beta chains below was sequenced from the same sample in a study of identical twins. TCRdb processed the 5' RACE reads anew with MiXCR; each CDR3 protein has one entry. This table has about 550,000 distinct CDR3 sequences, more than 20% appearing once. These data were also filed under a second study, of yellow fever vaccine responses in identical twins.

The sequenced sample consisted of CD4+ T cells sorted from blood. The receptors come from a woman aged 18 to 35 in good health.

The chain uses TRBV7-9 and TRBJ2-1; the D is unclear. Germline V gene data show CDR1 as SEHNR and CDR2 as FQNEAQ (reference sequence). The CDR3 sequence is 17 residues long. Trimming stripped 2 bases from V and 0 bases from J, with 14 bases between. Written as DNA, the CDR3 is TGTGCCAGCAGCTTACTCTCCTCGACTTCCTCCTACAATGAGCAGTTCTTC. Translation: CASSLLSSTSSYNEQFF.

J is TRBJ2-2 and V is TRBV10-3, with 8 bases that match TRBD2. Germline V gene sequence: CDR1 ENHRY, CDR2 SYGVKD. With V trimmed by 10 bases and J by 7 bases, 5 bases remained unmatched. This CDR3 region has 12 residues. In DNA, the CDR3 is TGTGCCACCCGCGGGGGGATCGGGGAGCTGTTTTTT. Translating it yields CATRGGIGELFF.

V and J are TRBV10-3 and TRBJ2-1, with TRBD1 matching over 9 bases. CDR1 ENHRY and CDR2 SYGVKD come from the germline V gene. The CDR3 runs 14 residues. The V gene end was trimmed by 7 bases and the J gene end by 4 bases; junction bases not matched to a gene: 5. CDR3 sequence (DNA): TGTGCCATCACCGGGACAGGGCAATACAATGAGCAGTTCTTC. Its translation: CAITGTGQYNEQFF.

The count of this clonotype is one. The rearrangement uses TRBV18 and TRBJ1-1; TRBD1 agrees at 7 bases. The V gene end was trimmed by 6 bases and the J gene end by 0 bases; junction bases not matched to a gene: 7. The germline CDR1 and CDR2 sequences are KGHSH and LQKENI. There are 15 residues in the CDR3. Here the CDR3 DNA reads TGTGCCAGCTCGTTTTCCGGGACAGTGAACACTGAAGCTTTCTTT. It encodes CASSFSGTVNTEAFF.

This clonotype has a count of ten or more. The chain couples TRBV7-9 to TRBJ2-1; D might be TRBD2 (5 bases). The CDR3 extends over 14 amino acids. The V and J ends lost 3 bases and 2 bases respectively, with 8 bases between them. The germline V gene has CDR1 SEHNR and CDR2 FQNEAQ (reference sequence). CDR3: CASSFSGAYNEQFF. In DNA, the CDR3 is TGTGCCAGCAGCTTCTCCGGGGCCTACAATGAGCAGTTCTTC.

This clonotype appeared many times. This chain joins TRBV4-2 and TRBJ1-2; TRBD1 matches at 10 bases. V dropped 0 bases and J dropped 4; count of bases not matched to a gene: 2. CDR1 LGHNA and CDR2 YNFKEQ come from the germline V gene. The CDR3 extends over 15 amino acids. CDR3 in amino acids: CASSQDRTGGYGYTF. The CDR3 coding sequence is TGTGCCAGCAGCCAAGATCGGACAGGGGGCTATGGCTACACCTTC.

The gene calls are TRBV6-5 and TRBJ2-3; D call uncertain. Per germline, CDR1 MNHEY and CDR2 SVGAGI. V was shortened by 6 bases and J by 1 base, with 8 bases between the two germline ends. This CDR3 comprises 13 residues. CDR3 nucleotides: TGTGCCAGCAGGGTTACTGGCACAGATACGCAGTATTTT. Translating gives CASRVTGTDTQYF.

This rearrangement joins TRBV5-4 to TRBJ2-3, with D maybe TRBD1 (6 bases). The V end lost 4 bases, the J end lost 2 bases, and 17 bases lay between the germline ends. The CDR3 has 16 residues. Germline lookup yields CDR1 SGHNT and CDR2 YYREEE (reference sequence). CDR3 sequence reads: CASSSSPGTPTDTQYF. The DNA for the CDR3 is TGTGCCAGCAGCAGCAGCCCCGGGACACCCACAGATACGCAGTATTTT.

The rearrangement uses TRBV24-1 and TRBJ2-5; D not certain. The CDR3 runs 13 residues. Germline assignment: CDR1 KGHDR and CDR2 SFDVKD. With 7 bases removed from V and 1 base from J, the gap between germline ends came to 9 bases. CDR3 protein: CATRDRVQETQYF. Here the CDR3 DNA reads TGTGCCACCAGAGATCGGGTCCAAGAGACCCAGTACTTC.